The clone carrying this TCR beta chain occurred many times. Its antigen is undetermined. A junction end diverges from the germline sequence, so it may reflect a read error. The source of the sample is a study of T cells after yellow fever vaccination. Study information: Researchers used SMART-Seq v4 Ultra Low Input to prepare fractions that had low cell numbers.

Study-wide results and limits: The secondary response showed a weaker magnitude and a faster peak, day 5 versus 15. Abundant clonotypes from the bulk population could get into FACS-sorted repertoires as contaminants.

They built TCR cDNA with 5'RACE template switching, a step that put in a universal primer site and UMIs. MiXCR, applied by TCRdb to the 5' RACE reads, yields one record per CDR3 protein. This sample yields some 320,000 distinct CDR3 sequences, of which roughly 8.7% are seen a single time; around 3.3% belongs to the top ten. The germline gives CDR1 MNHEY, CDR2 SVGEGT. CDR3 size: 14 residues. Specimen: CD4+ T cells sorted from PBMCs, collected 5 days after the yellow fever booster vaccination. The origin of this receptor is a man younger than 35 who received the YFV17D yellow fever vaccine. This chain uses TRBV6-2 or TRBV6-3 with TRBJ1-5; D gene uncertain. The CDR3 here is CASRYEGGNQPQHF. CDR3 DNA: TGTGCCAGCCGTTATGAGGGTGGCAATCAGCCCCAGCATTTT.